Below, one TCR beta chain is given with its context. The antigen remains unidentified. The sample comes from a study of CD8+ T cells in alopecia areata. Study-level results: Tofacitinib significantly decreased scalp clonality and expanded CD8+ clones among top 100.

RNA extraction and reverse transcription yielded cDNA as sequencing template. Only in-frame clones appear in the TCRdb table, and some are missing; sequencing was by immunoSEQ multiplex PCR. The sample consists of 35,000 to 45,000 clones, around nine tenths of them appearing once. Losses at the gene ends were 5 bases for V and 3 bases for J; bases not matched to a gene: 12. The CDR3 contains 18 residues. The germline gives CDR1 SGHTA, CDR2 FQGNSA. Regarding treatment: oral pan-JAK inhibitor, 5-10 mg twice daily. Researchers gathered lesional scalp punch biopsies and peripheral blood from patients with alopecia areata.

The specimen comprised CD8+ T cells sorted from blood, sampled at week 24, from a patient treated with tofacitinib. The receptor comes from a human donor with alopecia areata. This chain links TRBV7-2 with TRBJ2-7, with 14 bases aligning to TRBD2. CDR3 coding DNA: TGTGCCAGCAGCCCGACCCCGGGACTAGCGGGGGCCTACTACGAGCAGTACTTC. Protein sequence: CASSPTPGLAGAYYEQYF.